The present entry profiles one T cell receptor beta chain with its context. Its antigen is not identified. The data belong to a study of beta chain features in type 1 diabetes. Study observations and caveats: Reads derived from cDNA could over-represent cells showing high TCR expression. Shortening of TCRB CDR3s, moderate but significant, appeared in all four CD4+ subsets of Type 1 diabetes patients.

The study reverse transcribed the entire isolated RNA, so it sequenced expressed TCRB transcripts. Here immunoSEQ multiplex PCR was the method, and the copy in TCRdb shows in-frame clones only, minus some. The table shows 630,000 or so clones, with over 12% occurring only once. CD4+ naive, central memory, regulatory and stem cell-like memory subsets were isolated by sorting on CD45RO/CCR7/CD25/CD127/CD95/CD27. This clonotype originated in a man between 18 and 35 years old with type 1 diabetes. The sequencing sample was made of naive CD4+ T cells from blood.

The CDR3 DNA is TGTGCCAGCAGCCGGTTGGAGACCCAGTACTTC. It yields the protein CASSRLETQYF. The chain couples TRBV14 to TRBJ2-5; no clear D gene. V was shortened by 4 bases and J by 5 bases, with 5 bases between the two germline ends. The CDR3 spans 11 residues. Germline CDR1 and CDR2: SGHDN and FVKESK. The full variable domain, with the rest looked up from reference TRBV14 and TRBJ2-5, is EAGVTQFPSHSVIEKGQTVTLRCDPISGHDNLYWYRRVMGKEIKFLLHFVKESKQDESGMPNNRFLAERTGGTYSTLKVQPAELEDSGVYFCASSRLETQYFGPGTRLLVL.